These 7 T cell receptor beta chains share one sample of origin, sequenced in a study of blood T cell repertoires in COVID-19 (dated by TCRdb to the early 2020s). Libraries were made using the immunoSEQ multiplex PCR assay. In its TCRdb copy, this immuneACCESS table keeps in-frame sequences only and misses some clones. Where compared with another copy, unresolved V genes explain less than half of these, and the others have no known cause. In this sample the table shows a few hundred thousand clones, about 84% of which occur a single time. The ten largest clonotypes hold more than 9% of the sample. Sequenced material: peripheral blood. Receptors were obtained from a man aged 80 or over with acute or convalescent COVID-19.

V and J are TRBV4-3 and TRBJ1-6; D possibly corresponds to TRBD1 (6 bases). The V end was cut by 0 bases, the J end by 10 bases, with 13 bases between. CDR3 size: 15 residues. Germline loops: CDR1 LGHNA, CDR2 YSLEER. The CDR3 sequence is CASSQEGRGESPLHF. CDR3 sequence (DNA): TGCGCCAGCAGCCAAGAAGGGAGGGGGGAATCACCCCTCCACTTT.

The chain uses TRBV5-1 and TRBJ2-1, with a tentative D call TRBD2 (6 bases). Trimming cost V 0 bases and J 7 bases, with 20 bases left between them. Germline V gene data show CDR1 as SGHRS and CDR2 as YFSETQ. The CDR3 loop spans 17 amino acids. The CDR3 loop reads CASSLGATSRVGNEQFF. The CDR3 DNA is TGCGCCAGCAGCTTGGGGGCAACTAGCCGGGTGGGGAATGAGCAGTTCTTC.

The genes are TRBV6-6 and TRBJ1-3; TRBD1 matches at 7 bases. Germline V CDR1 and CDR2: MNHNY, SVGAGI (reference sequence). The CDR3 has 15 amino acids. Trimming removed 2 bases from V and 4 bases from J; junction bases left unmatched: 5. DNA for the CDR3: TGTGCCAGCAGTTACACCGGGACAGTCGGAAACACCATATATTTT. The encoded protein is CASSYTGTVGNTIYF.

V gene TRBV29-1 combines with J gene TRBJ1-2, with D unresolved. The V end was cut by 7 bases, the J end by 8 bases, with 17 bases between. Germline CDR1 and CDR2: SQVTM and ANQGSEA. The CDR3 is made up of 12 amino acids. CDR3 sequence: CSAERLSEGYTF. The CDR3 coding sequence is TGCAGCGCCGAGCGACTTTCAGAAGGCTACACCTTC. Supplemented by reference TRBV29-1 and TRBJ1-2, the full variable domain reads SAVISQKPSRDICQRGTSLTIQCQVDSQVTMMFWYRQQPGQSLTLIATANQGSEATYESGFVIDKFPISRPNLTFSTLTVSNMSPEDSSIYLCSAERLSEGYTFGSGTRLTVV.

This sequence joins TRBV7-9 and TRBJ1-1; weak D call: TRBD1 (6 bases). The V and J ends lost 5 bases and 4 bases respectively, with 11 bases between them. CDR1 and CDR2 (germline): SEHNR, FQNEAQ (reference sequence). CDR3 length: 13 amino acids. The CDR3 bases are TGTGCCAGCAGCCTCCAAGGGGGCACTGAAGCTTTCTTT. Protein product: CASSLQGGTEAFF.

DNA for the CDR3: TGTGCCAGCAGCCAACGCACTTCGAGCTCTGGGGCCAACGTCCTGACTTTC. The encoded protein is CASSQRTSSSGANVLTF. The V and J genes are TRBV3-1 (or the pseudogene TRBV3-2) and TRBJ2-6; D gene uncertain. Germline V gives CDR1 LGHDT, CDR2 YNNKEL (reference sequence). The length of the CDR3 is 17 residues. Trimming removed 2 bases at V and 0 bases at J, with 11 bases between.

The chain links TRBV9 to TRBJ1-3; D perhaps matches TRBD1 (6 bases). The V end was cut by 5 bases, the J end by 1 base, with 16 bases between. This CDR3 is 16 amino acids long. Germline V gives CDR1 SGDLS, CDR2 YYNGEE. The CDR3: CASSGRGGASGNTIYF. CDR3 in DNA: TGTGCCAGCAGTGGGCGAGGGGGGGCGTCTGGAAACACCATATATTTT. The full variable domain, completed using reference TRBV9 and TRBJ1-3, is DSGVTQTPKHLITATGQRVTLRCSPRSGDLSVYWYQQSLDQGLQFLIQYYNGEERAKGNILERFSAQQFPDLHSELNLSSLELGDSALYFCASSGRGGASGNTIYFGEGSWLTVV.